The rows below give T cell receptor beta chains drawn from one sample of a study of T-cell reconstitution after alpha-beta-depleted transplantation in children. A single record per CDR3 protein comes from TCRdb applying MiXCR to the PCR reads. The repertoire holds under 250,000 distinct CDR3 sequences, with 6.6% as singletons. Sequencing was performed on PBMCs, taken before TCRalphabeta/CD19-depleted stem cell transplant. Receptors originate from a boy younger than 10 with acute lymphoblastic leukemia, due to receive a stem cell transplant. Both conserved end residues are part of each CDR3. The D gene is left open where the match is weak. Rows may omit the clone size; those that give it use once, few, many or a size class.

d_call: -; v_call: TRBV6-5; j_call: TRBJ2-3; clone_size: many; cdr3_nt: TGTGCCAGCAGTTACGTTCGGAGCACAGATACGCAGTATTTT; cdr3_aa: CASSYVRSTDTQYF
d_call: -; v_call: TRBV19; j_call: TRBJ2-7; clone_size: -; cdr3_nt: TGTGCCATCCCGGACCAGGATCGACCCTACGAGCAGTACTTC; cdr3_aa: CAIPDQDRPYEQYF
d_call: -; v_call: TRBV7-9; j_call: TRBJ2-1; clone_size: many; cdr3_nt: TGTGCCAGCAGCGAATCCTTTCTAAATGAGCAGTTCTTC; cdr3_aa: CASSESFLNEQFF
d_call: TRBD1; v_call: TRBV20-1; j_call: TRBJ1-5; clone_size: few; cdr3_nt: TGCAGTGCTAGCCCGGGACAGGGTTTCAATCAGCCCCAGCATTTT; cdr3_aa: CSASPGQGFNQPQHF
d_call: TRBD1; v_call: TRBV9; j_call: TRBJ2-7; clone_size: few; cdr3_nt: TGTGCCAGCAGCGCGCAGACAGGGTCCTACGAGCAGTACTTC; cdr3_aa: CASSAQTGSYEQYF
d_call: -; v_call: TRBV7-9; j_call: TRBJ2-5; clone_size: many; cdr3_nt: TGTGCCAGCAGCACTAGACAGTGGCCCTATATGGAGACCCAGTACTTC; cdr3_aa: CASSTRQWPYMETQYF
d_call: -; v_call: TRBV29-1; j_call: TRBJ2-1; clone_size: many; cdr3_nt: TGCAGCGTTGGGGGGGTCTCCAGATACAATGAGCAGTTCTTC; cdr3_aa: CSVGGVSRYNEQFF
d_call: -; v_call: TRBV13; j_call: TRBJ2-7; clone_size: -; cdr3_nt: TGTGCCAGCAGCGGTGGGAGCAGGAACTACGAGCAGTACTTC; cdr3_aa: CASSGGSRNYEQYF
d_call: -; v_call: TRBV7-9; j_call: TRBJ2-7; clone_size: many; cdr3_nt: TGTGCCAGCAGCTTACGTGACACTTACGAGCAGTACTTC; cdr3_aa: CASSLRDTYEQYF
d_call: TRBD1; v_call: TRBV5-1; j_call: TRBJ2-7; clone_size: many; cdr3_nt: TGCGCCAGCAGCGACAGGGTCCACGAGCAGTACTTC; cdr3_aa: CASSDRVHEQYF
d_call: -; v_call: TRBV4-3; j_call: TRBJ2-7; clone_size: -; cdr3_nt: TGCGCCAGCAGCCAAGATCTCTGGGCAGCACCTTTTGAAGACGAGCAGTACTTC; cdr3_aa: CASSQDLWAAPFEDEQYF
d_call: -; v_call: TRBV4-2; j_call: TRBJ2-6; clone_size: -; cdr3_nt: TGTGCCAGCAGCCACGGGTCCCGAGCGGTGATGGGGGCCAACATCCTGACTTTC; cdr3_aa: CASSHGSRAVMGANILTF
d_call: TRBD2; v_call: TRBV3-1; j_call: TRBJ2-5; clone_size: many; cdr3_nt: TGTGCCAGCAGCCCTCAGACTAGCGGCCAAGAGACCCAGTACTTC; cdr3_aa: CASSPQTSGQETQYF
d_call: -; v_call: TRBV12-3/TRBV12-4; j_call: TRBJ2-7; clone_size: -; cdr3_nt: TGTGCCAGCAGCCTTAGGGACAAGCAGTACTTC; cdr3_aa: CASSLRDKQYF
d_call: TRBD1; v_call: TRBV29-1; j_call: TRBJ1-2; clone_size: many; cdr3_nt: TGCAGCGTTGGTCCAGGGGGTCACCCAAACTATGGCTACACCTTC; cdr3_aa: CSVGPGGHPNYGYTF
d_call: TRBD1; v_call: TRBV4-3; j_call: TRBJ1-6; clone_size: few; cdr3_nt: TGCGCCAGCAGCCAAGAGACAGGGGGCTCCTATAATTCACCCCTCCACTTT; cdr3_aa: CASSQETGGSYNSPLHF
d_call: TRBD2; v_call: TRBV20-1; j_call: TRBJ2-7; clone_size: many; cdr3_nt: TGCAGTGCCCCGTGGGATAGCGGGAGCCACGAGCAGTACTTC; cdr3_aa: CSAPWDSGSHEQYF
d_call: -; v_call: TRBV9; j_call: TRBJ2-5; clone_size: many; cdr3_nt: TGTGCCAGCAGCGTAGCGGGGAGAGGCCTCGAGACCCAGTACTTC; cdr3_aa: CASSVAGRGLETQYF
d_call: TRBD1; v_call: TRBV27; j_call: TRBJ1-1; clone_size: few; cdr3_nt: TGTGCCAGCAGTTTTGGACAGGGCCGGGAAGCTTTCTTT; cdr3_aa: CASSFGQGREAFF
d_call: TRBD1; v_call: TRBV20-1; j_call: TRBJ2-1; clone_size: many; cdr3_nt: TGCAGTGCTAGACCGACAGGGGCCAATGAGCAGTTCTTC; cdr3_aa: CSARPTGANEQFF
d_call: -; v_call: TRBV29-1; j_call: TRBJ2-7; clone_size: -; cdr3_nt: TGCAGCGTTGAAGGGCCAGACTCCTACGAGCAGTACTTC; cdr3_aa: CSVEGPDSYEQYF
d_call: TRBD2; v_call: TRBV12-3/TRBV12-4; j_call: TRBJ2-1; clone_size: few; cdr3_nt: TGTGCCAGCAGGCCCTTAAGGCGGGGACTAGCGGGAGTAGATGTCAATGAGCAGTTCTTC; cdr3_aa: CASRPLRRGLAGVDVNEQFF
d_call: -; v_call: TRBV20-1; j_call: TRBJ2-2; clone_size: many; cdr3_nt: TGCAGTGCTAGTGCGCAGGGCGGGGAGCTGTTTTTT; cdr3_aa: CSASAQGGELFF
d_call: -; v_call: TRBV7-9; j_call: TRBJ2-5; clone_size: many; cdr3_nt: TGTGCCAGCAGCTTATACACCCAAGAGACCCAGTACTTC; cdr3_aa: CASSLYTQETQYF
d_call: -; v_call: TRBV29-1; j_call: TRBJ2-2; clone_size: many; cdr3_nt: TGCAGCGTTTCAGGGAACACCGGGGAGCTGTTTTTT; cdr3_aa: CSVSGNTGELFF
d_call: -; v_call: TRBV3-1; j_call: TRBJ2-5; clone_size: many; cdr3_nt: TGTGCCAGCAGCCATCGGGGACAAATCCAACGGGAGACCCAGTACTTC; cdr3_aa: CASSHRGQIQRETQYF
d_call: -; v_call: TRBV7-8; j_call: TRBJ1-6; clone_size: -; cdr3_nt: TGTGCCAGCAGGATGTTTCGGGGGATAAATTCACCCCTCCACTTT; cdr3_aa: CASRMFRGINSPLHF
d_call: -; v_call: TRBV20-1; j_call: TRBJ2-1; clone_size: many; cdr3_nt: TGCAGTGCTAGAGATGGGGCAGCCAACTACAATGAGCAGTTCTTC; cdr3_aa: CSARDGAANYNEQFF
d_call: -; v_call: TRBV20-1; j_call: TRBJ2-5; clone_size: few; cdr3_nt: TGCAGTGCGCAACCCCAGGGTACGGAGACCCAGTACTTC; cdr3_aa: CSAQPQGTETQYF
d_call: TRBD2; v_call: TRBV29-1; j_call: TRBJ2-3; clone_size: many; cdr3_nt: TGCAGCGTGGGGACTAGCGGGTCCCACACAGATACGCAGTATTTT; cdr3_aa: CSVGTSGSHTDTQYF
d_call: -; v_call: TRBV7-9; j_call: TRBJ2-5; clone_size: many; cdr3_nt: TGTGCCACCCGGGCTAGTCAAGAGACCCAGTACTTC; cdr3_aa: CATRASQETQYF
d_call: TRBD2; v_call: TRBV10-3; j_call: TRBJ2-1; clone_size: many; cdr3_nt: TGTGCCATCAGAGCGGGAGCGGAGTACAATGAGCAGTTCTTC; cdr3_aa: CAIRAGAEYNEQFF
d_call: TRBD1; v_call: TRBV20-1; j_call: TRBJ2-1; clone_size: many; cdr3_nt: TGCAGTGCTAGAGCCCGTACCAGGGGGCGCGGCTACAATGAGCAGTTCTTC; cdr3_aa: CSARARTRGRGYNEQFF
d_call: -; v_call: TRBV28; j_call: TRBJ2-2; clone_size: -; cdr3_nt: TGTGCCAGCAGAAAGGGGTACACCGGGGAGCTGTTTTTT; cdr3_aa: CASRKGYTGELFF
d_call: TRBD1; v_call: TRBV4-2; j_call: TRBJ2-5; clone_size: few; cdr3_nt: TGTGCCAGCAGCCAAGGCCTCCGGGACAGTCAAGAGACCCAGTACTTC; cdr3_aa: CASSQGLRDSQETQYF
d_call: -; v_call: TRBV20-1; j_call: TRBJ2-5; clone_size: many; cdr3_nt: TGCAGTGCTAGGACCGCCCTAGGACGGGAGACCCAGTACTTC; cdr3_aa: CSARTALGRETQYF
d_call: -; v_call: TRBV12-3/TRBV12-4; j_call: TRBJ2-5; clone_size: few; cdr3_nt: TGTGCCAGCAGTTTAGCCCCTTCGGAGACCCAGTACTTC; cdr3_aa: CASSLAPSETQYF
d_call: -; v_call: TRBV28; j_call: TRBJ1-1; clone_size: -; cdr3_nt: TGTGCCAGCAGTATAGTGACTGACGAAGCTTTCTTT; cdr3_aa: CASSIVTDEAFF
d_call: -; v_call: TRBV10-2; j_call: TRBJ2-7; clone_size: many; cdr3_nt: TGCGCCAGCAGAGACGGGGGGCTAACCTACGAGCAGTACTTC; cdr3_aa: CASRDGGLTYEQYF
d_call: -; v_call: TRBV7-2; j_call: TRBJ2-7; clone_size: many; cdr3_nt: TGTGCCAGCGGGCTTTGGGTTAGCTCCTACGAGCAGTACTTC; cdr3_aa: CASGLWVSSYEQYF
d_call: TRBD1; v_call: TRBV28; j_call: TRBJ2-1; clone_size: many; cdr3_nt: TGTGCCAGCAGTTCCGGACAGGCTGTCGATGAGCAGTTCTTC; cdr3_aa: CASSSGQAVDEQFF
d_call: TRBD2; v_call: TRBV25-1; j_call: TRBJ2-5; clone_size: many; cdr3_nt: TGTGCCAGCAGTGAAGGACCGGTAGCGGGACAAGAGACCCAGTACTTC; cdr3_aa: CASSEGPVAGQETQYF
d_call: -; v_call: TRBV14; j_call: TRBJ2-2; clone_size: few; cdr3_nt: TGTGCCAGCAGCCAAGATCAGACGGGCCGTACTTACCCTTTCCCCGGGGAGCTGTTTTTT; cdr3_aa: CASSQDQTGRTYPFPGELFF
d_call: -; v_call: TRBV10-3; j_call: TRBJ2-3; clone_size: many; cdr3_nt: TGTGCCATCAGTGATGGTAGAGGGGCCACAGATACGCAGTATTTT; cdr3_aa: CAISDGRGATDTQYF
d_call: -; v_call: TRBV20-1; j_call: TRBJ2-7; clone_size: many; cdr3_nt: TGCAGGCCTAGACCGACTTCTTCCTACGAGCAGTACTTC; cdr3_aa: CRPRPTSSYEQYF
d_call: -; v_call: TRBV28; j_call: TRBJ1-6; clone_size: few; cdr3_nt: TGTGCCAGCAAATTCCCTCCTAATTCACCCCTCCACTTT; cdr3_aa: CASKFPPNSPLHF
d_call: TRBD2; v_call: TRBV10-2; j_call: TRBJ2-1; clone_size: -; cdr3_nt: TGCGCCAGCACTGGGACTAGCGGGACTGAGCAGTTCTTC; cdr3_aa: CASTGTSGTEQFF
d_call: -; v_call: TRBV4-3; j_call: TRBJ2-7; clone_size: -; cdr3_nt: TGCGCCAGCAGCCAAGAGTCCAGGATCTCTGACGAGCAGTACTTC; cdr3_aa: CASSQESRISDEQYF
d_call: -; v_call: TRBV28; j_call: TRBJ2-1; clone_size: many; cdr3_nt: TGTGCCAGCAGCCTACAGGGAGGGGGCAATGAGCAGTTCTTC; cdr3_aa: CASSLQGGGNEQFF
d_call: -; v_call: TRBV19; j_call: TRBJ2-6; clone_size: many; cdr3_nt: TGTGCCAGTAGCCCAGGGTCTGGGGCCAACGTCCTGACTTTC; cdr3_aa: CASSPGSGANVLTF